These 16 T cell receptor beta chains were all obtained from the same sample, sequenced in a study of control samples from healthy donors and cancer patients. Produced via immunoSEQ multiplex PCR; TCRdb's table is partial and in-frame only. The repertoire consists of around 130,000 clones, with 70% to 90% occurring once and the leading ten covering approximately 3.2%. The material sequenced was blood. The receptor source for this set is a middle-aged man in good health.

The chain employs TRBV11-2 and TRBJ2-1; possibly TRBD2 for D (6 bases). The CDR3 totals 15 residues. V shed 1 base and J shed 8 bases, with 15 bases lying between them. In germline, CDR1 is SGHAT, CDR2 FQNNGV. CDR3 protein: CASSLVGGVGDEQFF. The CDR3 DNA sequence: TGTGCCAGCAGCTTAGTCGGCGGGGTGGGGGATGAGCAGTTCTTC.

This chain joins TRBV5-1 and TRBJ1-2, with D unresolved. The V and J ends lost 3 bases and 6 bases respectively, with 12 bases between them. There are 13 residues in the CDR3. Germline-derived CDR1 and CDR2 are SGHRS and YFSETQ. In nucleotides, the CDR3 is TGCGCCAGCAGCTCCGGACTCGTAGATGGCTACACCTTC. The encoded protein is CASSSGLVDGYTF.

The chain recombines TRBV2 with TRBJ1-1; D ambiguous. Per the germline V gene, CDR1 is SNHLY and CDR2 is FYNNEI. With 6 bases removed from V and 4 bases from J, the gap between germline ends came to 6 bases. This CDR3 has 11 residues. CDR3 amino acids: CASRTLTEAFF. The DNA of the CDR3 is TGTGCCAGCAGAACGCTCACTGAAGCTTTCTTT.

J is TRBJ2-7 and V is TRBV2; 7 bases align to TRBD1. The CDR3 consists of 14 residues. Germline V gene lookup returns CDR1 SNHLY and CDR2 FYNNEI. V gave up 4 bases and J gave up 1 base; unmatched junction bases: 4. CDR3 in amino acids: CASSGGQPSYEQYF. The CDR3 DNA reads TGTGCCAGCAGTGGGGGACAGCCGTCCTACGAGCAGTACTTC.

The chain carries TRBV7-9 and TRBJ2-2; D is undetermined. In germline, CDR1 is SEHNR, CDR2 FQNEAQ (reference sequence). V was pared by 1 base and J by 5 bases, with 8 bases between. This CDR3 is 14 amino acids long. Here the CDR3 DNA reads TGTGCCAGCAGCTTAGTTCCGGGTACCGGGGAGCTGTTTTTT. Protein product: CASSLVPGTGELFF. The full variable domain, with the rest looked up from reference TRBV7-9 and TRBJ2-2, is DTGVSQNPRHKITKRGQNVTFRCDPISEHNRLYWYRQTLGQGPEFLTYFQNEAQLEKSRLLSDRFSAERPKGSFSTLEIQRTEQGDSAMYLCASSLVPGTGELFFGEGSRLTVL.

The chain joins TRBV5-5 to TRBJ2-4; 11 bases agree with TRBD2. Losses at the gene ends were 2 bases for V and 5 bases for J; bases not matched to a gene: 0. This CDR3 spans 14 amino acids. The germline CDR1 and CDR2 sequences are SGHKS and YYEKEE (reference sequence). The CDR3 DNA sequence: TGTGCCAGCAGCTTACTAGCGGGGGAAAACATTCAGTACTTC. Amino acid sequence: CASSLLAGENIQYF. The full variable domain, in which reference TRBV5-5 and TRBJ2-4 provide the parts outside the CDR3, is DAGVTQSPTHLIKTRGQQVTLRCSPISGHKSVSWYQQVLGQGPQFIFQYYEKEERGRGNFPDRFSARQFPNYSSELNVNALLLGDSALYLCASSLLAGENIQYFGAGTRLSVL.

The chain carries TRBV6-1 and TRBJ2-1; the match to TRBD1 covers 11 bases. The V gene's germline CDR1 is MNHNS and CDR2 SASEGT. This CDR3 is built from 16 residues. The V segment lost 3 bases and the J segment 2 bases; nucleotides outside the gene matches: 3. In nucleotides, the CDR3 is TGTGCCAGCAGTGAGGACAGGGGGCCCCCCTACAATGAGCAGTTCTTC. Its protein product is CASSEDRGPPYNEQFF.

This chain joins TRBV5-1 and TRBJ2-5; 9 bases are a match to TRBD1. The V segment lost 5 bases and the J segment 4 bases; nucleotides outside the gene matches: 9. Germline V gene data show CDR1 as SGHRS and CDR2 as YFSETQ. CDR3 length: 15 amino acids. The CDR3 region is CASSSRQGDSETQYF. The CDR3 DNA follows: TGCGCCAGCAGTTCCCGACAGGGGGATTCAGAGACCCAGTACTTC.

This chain joins TRBV30 and TRBJ2-2; D possibly uses TRBD1 or TRBD2 (5 bases each). Trimming removed 3 bases from V and 2 bases from J, with 10 bases in between. Germline V gene sequence: CDR1 GTSNPN, CDR2 SVGIG (reference sequence). The CDR3 extends over 14 amino acids. The CDR3 is CAWRRDGNTGELFF. In DNA form, the CDR3 reads TGTGCCTGGAGGAGGGACGGAAACACCGGGGAGCTGTTTTTT.

The CDR3 sequence is CASSLGSSWGEQYF. The CDR3 region has the DNA TGCGCCAGCAGCCTCGGCAGCTCGTGGGGGGAGCAGTACTTC. The V and J genes are TRBV4-1 and TRBJ2-7, with D perhaps assigned TRBD1 or TRBD2 (5 bases each). The CDR3 consists of 14 residues. Germline-derived CDR1 and CDR2 are MGHRA and YSYEKL. V dropped 4 bases and J dropped 7 bases, with 17 bases sitting between them.

CDR3 DNA: TGTGCCAGCAGTTACTCAGTAGGGACGTTCACAGATACGCAGTATTTT. Translation gives CASSYSVGTFTDTQYF. The J gene is TRBJ2-3, the V gene TRBV6-7, with D possibly called TRBD1 or TRBD2 (5 bases each). TRBV6-7 carries the ORF label, with uncertain function. The CDR3 loop spans 16 amino acids. V was shortened by 0 bases and J by 2 bases, with 12 bases between the two germline ends.

This clone was recorded only once. V gene TRBV5-6 combines with J gene TRBJ2-1; 8 bases fit TRBD1. V was pared by 3 bases and J by 0 bases, with 5 bases of the junction left unmatched. The germline CDR1 and CDR2 sequences are SGHDT and YYEEEE. The CDR3 has 16 amino acids. The CDR3 reads CASSSGTGLSYNEQFF. The CDR3 bases are TGTGCCAGCAGCTCAGGGACAGGCCTCTCCTACAATGAGCAGTTCTTC.

V gene TRBV3-1 (or the pseudogene TRBV3-2) combines with J gene TRBJ2-3; the D is unclear. Germline-derived CDR1 and CDR2 are LGHDT and YNNKEL (reference sequence). Between the trimmed V and J ends, which lost 1 base and 4 bases, there was a span of 6 bases. This CDR3 has 13 residues. The CDR3: CASSQAGSDTQYF. DNA of the CDR3: TGTGCCAGCAGCCAAGCTGGGTCAGATACGCAGTATTTT.

This chain uses TRBV9 with TRBJ2-6; D gene unclear. Trimming shortened V by 1 base and J by 0 bases, and 14 bases separated the two germline ends. Per the germline V gene, CDR1 is SGDLS and CDR2 is YYNGEE. The CDR3 loop spans 18 amino acids. The CDR3: CASSVQDRTSSGANVLTF. In DNA form, the CDR3 reads TGTGCCAGCAGCGTACAGGACCGAACAAGCTCTGGGGCCAACGTCCTGACTTTC.

V usage is TRBV25-1 and J usage is TRBJ2-3; D unclear. This CDR3 is built from 15 residues. V lost 2 bases and J 4 bases, leaving 13 bases between the germline ends. CDR1 is MGHDK, CDR2 SYGVNS, per germline. Here the CDR3 DNA reads TGTGCCAGCAGTGAAAGCCCCTCCGTCGCAGATACGCAGTATTTT. Translated: CASSESPSVADTQYF.

The chain employs TRBV15 and TRBJ1-5, with D possibly being TRBD1 (6 bases). Deletions cut 4 bases from V and 1 base from J, with 17 bases between. Germline V gene data show CDR1 as LNHNV and CDR2 as YYDKDF (reference sequence). CDR3 length: 17 amino acids. The CDR3 DNA reads as TGTGCCACCAGCACCGCGGGGGGCAGAACCAGCAATCAGCCCCAGCATTTT. Residues: CATSTAGGRTSNQPQHF.